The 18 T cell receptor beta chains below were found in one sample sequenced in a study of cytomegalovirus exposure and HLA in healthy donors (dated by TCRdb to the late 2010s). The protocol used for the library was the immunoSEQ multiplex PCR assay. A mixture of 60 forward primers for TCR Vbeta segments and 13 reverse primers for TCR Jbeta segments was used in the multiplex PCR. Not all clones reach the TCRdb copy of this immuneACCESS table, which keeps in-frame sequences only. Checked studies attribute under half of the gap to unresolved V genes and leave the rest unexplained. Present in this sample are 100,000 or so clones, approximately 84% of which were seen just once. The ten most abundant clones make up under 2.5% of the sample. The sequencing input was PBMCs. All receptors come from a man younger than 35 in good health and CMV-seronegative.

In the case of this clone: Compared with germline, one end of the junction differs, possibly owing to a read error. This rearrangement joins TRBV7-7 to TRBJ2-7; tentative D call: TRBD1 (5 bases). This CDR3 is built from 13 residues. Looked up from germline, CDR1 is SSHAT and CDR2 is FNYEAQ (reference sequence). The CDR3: CASSSRGPYEQYF. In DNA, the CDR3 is TGTGCTAGCAGCTCAAGGGGCCCCTACGAGCAGTACTTC.

CDR3 nucleotides: TGTGCCAGCTCACCGCTCGGGACATCGAACACTGAAGCTTTCTTT. Its translation: CASSPLGTSNTEAFF. V gene TRBV18 combines with J gene TRBJ1-1; perhaps TRBD1 as D (6 bases). V gave up 3 bases and J gave up 1 base, with 12 bases separating them. CDR1 is KGHSH and CDR2 is LQKENI in the germline V gene. The CDR3 runs 15 residues.

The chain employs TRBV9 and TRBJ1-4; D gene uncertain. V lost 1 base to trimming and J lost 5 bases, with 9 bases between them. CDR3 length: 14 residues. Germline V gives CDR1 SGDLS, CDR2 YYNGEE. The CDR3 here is CASSVSRRNEKLFF. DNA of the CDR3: TGTGCCAGCAGCGTATCACGGAGGAATGAAAAACTGTTTTTT.

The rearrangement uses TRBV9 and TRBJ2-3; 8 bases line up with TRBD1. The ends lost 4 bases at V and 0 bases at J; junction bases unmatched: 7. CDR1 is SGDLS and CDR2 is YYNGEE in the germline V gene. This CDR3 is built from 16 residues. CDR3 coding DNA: TGTGCCAGCAGCAGACCCCGGGACAGGAGCACAGATACGCAGTATTTT. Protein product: CASSRPRDRSTDTQYF.

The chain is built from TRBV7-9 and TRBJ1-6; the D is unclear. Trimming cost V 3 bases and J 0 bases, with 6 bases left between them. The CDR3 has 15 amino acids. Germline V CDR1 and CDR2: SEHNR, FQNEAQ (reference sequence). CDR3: CASSLGSSYNSPLHF. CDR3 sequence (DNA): TGTGCCAGCAGCTTGGGCAGCTCCTATAATTCACCCCTCCACTTT.

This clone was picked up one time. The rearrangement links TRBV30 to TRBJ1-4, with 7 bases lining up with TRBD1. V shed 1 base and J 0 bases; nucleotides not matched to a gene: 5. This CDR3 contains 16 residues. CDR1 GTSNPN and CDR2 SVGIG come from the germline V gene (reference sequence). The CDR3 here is CAWSGPGGATNEKLFF. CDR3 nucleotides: TGTGCCTGGAGTGGGCCAGGGGGTGCAACTAATGAAAAACTGTTTTTT. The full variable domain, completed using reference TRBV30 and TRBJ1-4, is SQTIHQWPATLVQPVGSPLSLECTVEGTSNPNLYWYRQAAGRGLQLLFYSVGIGQISSEVPQNLSASRPQDRQFILSSKKLLLSDSGFYLCAWSGPGGATNEKLFFGSGTQLSVL.

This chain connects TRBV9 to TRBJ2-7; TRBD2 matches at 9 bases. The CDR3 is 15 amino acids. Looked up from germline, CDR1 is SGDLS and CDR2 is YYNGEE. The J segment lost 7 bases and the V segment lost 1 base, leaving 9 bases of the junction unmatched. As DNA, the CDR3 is TGTGCCAGCAGCGTATCTGCGGGAGGGCCGGGGGAGCAGTACTTC. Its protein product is CASSVSAGGPGEQYF.

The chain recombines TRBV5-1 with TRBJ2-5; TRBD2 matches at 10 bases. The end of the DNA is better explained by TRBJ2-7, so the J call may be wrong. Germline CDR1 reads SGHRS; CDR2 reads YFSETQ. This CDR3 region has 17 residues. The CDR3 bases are TGCGCCAGCAGCTTGGATAGCGGGGGGATCCGGACCTACGAGCAGTACTTC. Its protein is CASSLDSGGIRTYEQYF.

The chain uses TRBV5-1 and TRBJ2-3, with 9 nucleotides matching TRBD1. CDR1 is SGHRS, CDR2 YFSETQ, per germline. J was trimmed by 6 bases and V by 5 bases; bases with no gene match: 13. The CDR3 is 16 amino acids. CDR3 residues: CASRAESRDRADTQYF. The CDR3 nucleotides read TGCGCCAGCAGGGCTGAATCCCGGGACAGGGCCGATACGCAGTATTTT.

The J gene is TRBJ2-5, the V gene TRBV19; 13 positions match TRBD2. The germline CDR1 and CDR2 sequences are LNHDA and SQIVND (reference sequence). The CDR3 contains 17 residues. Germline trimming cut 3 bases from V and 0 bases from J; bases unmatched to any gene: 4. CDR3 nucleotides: TGTGCCAGTAGTATGGGTGGACTAGCGGGAGACCAAGAGACCCAGTACTTC. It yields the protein CASSMGGLAGDQETQYF.

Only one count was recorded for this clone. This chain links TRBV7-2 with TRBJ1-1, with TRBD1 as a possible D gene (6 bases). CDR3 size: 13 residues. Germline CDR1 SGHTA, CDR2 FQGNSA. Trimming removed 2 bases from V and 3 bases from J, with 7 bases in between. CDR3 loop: CASSLQGHTEAFF. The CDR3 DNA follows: TGTGCCAGCAGCTTACAGGGGCACACTGAAGCTTTCTTT.

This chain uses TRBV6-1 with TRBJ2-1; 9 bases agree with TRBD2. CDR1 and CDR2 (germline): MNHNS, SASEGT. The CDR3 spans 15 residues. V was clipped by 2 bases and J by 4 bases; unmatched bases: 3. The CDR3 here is CASSEIAGGYNEQFF. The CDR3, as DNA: TGTGCCAGCAGTGAAATCGCGGGAGGGTACAATGAGCAGTTCTTC.

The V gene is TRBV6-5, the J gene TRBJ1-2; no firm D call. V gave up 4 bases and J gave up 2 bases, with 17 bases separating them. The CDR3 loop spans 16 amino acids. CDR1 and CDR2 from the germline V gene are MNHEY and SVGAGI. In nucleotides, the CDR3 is TGTGCCAGCAGTTCCTCCGCGACACCAAAAAACTATGGCTACACCTTC. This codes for CASSSSATPKNYGYTF.

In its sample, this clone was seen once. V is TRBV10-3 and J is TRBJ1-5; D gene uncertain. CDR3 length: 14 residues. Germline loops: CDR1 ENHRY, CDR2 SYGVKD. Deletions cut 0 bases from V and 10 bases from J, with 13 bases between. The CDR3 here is CAISESPSHGPQHF. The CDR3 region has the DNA TGTGCCATCAGTGAGTCGCCTTCTCATGGCCCCCAGCATTTT.

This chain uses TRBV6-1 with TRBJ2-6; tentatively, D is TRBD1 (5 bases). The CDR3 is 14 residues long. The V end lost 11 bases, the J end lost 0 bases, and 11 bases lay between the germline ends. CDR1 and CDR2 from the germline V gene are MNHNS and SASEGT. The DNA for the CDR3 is TGTGCCGGAAGACAGAACTCTGGGGCCAACGTCCTGACTTTC. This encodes CAGRQNSGANVLTF.

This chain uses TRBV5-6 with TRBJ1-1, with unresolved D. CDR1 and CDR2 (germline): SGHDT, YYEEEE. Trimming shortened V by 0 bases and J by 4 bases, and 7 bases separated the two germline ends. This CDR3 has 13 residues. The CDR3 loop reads CASSLEYGTEAFF. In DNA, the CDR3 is TGTGCCAGCAGCTTGGAGTACGGCACTGAAGCTTTCTTT.

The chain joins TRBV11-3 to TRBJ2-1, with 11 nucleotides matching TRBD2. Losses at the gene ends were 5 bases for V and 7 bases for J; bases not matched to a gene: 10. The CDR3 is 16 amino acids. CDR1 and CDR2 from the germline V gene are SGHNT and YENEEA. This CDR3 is CASSPGELAGENEQFF. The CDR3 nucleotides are TGTGCCAGCAGCCCAGGGGAACTAGCGGGAGAGAATGAGCAGTTCTTC.

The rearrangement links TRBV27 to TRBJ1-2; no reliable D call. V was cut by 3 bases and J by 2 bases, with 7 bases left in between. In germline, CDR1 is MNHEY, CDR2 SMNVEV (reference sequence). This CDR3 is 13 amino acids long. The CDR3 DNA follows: TGTGCCAGCAGTTTTGTATCCAACTATGGCTACACCTTC. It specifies CASSFVSNYGYTF.